A single sample gave rise to the 28 T cell receptor beta chains below, sequenced in a study of blood T cell repertoires in COVID-19. Repertoires were generated with immunoSEQ multiplex PCR, while TCRdb's copy carries only in-frame clones and drops some. This sample has 300,000 to 350,000 clones; 90% occur once, and the top ten carry under 1.1%. The sequenced material came from peripheral blood. The source of these receptors is a woman between 40 and 50 years old with COVID-19, enrolled during active disease.

The V and J genes are TRBV5-1 and TRBJ2-3; the D gene is possibly TRBD2 (6 bases). CDR1 SGHRS and CDR2 YFSETQ come from the germline V gene. CDR3 size: 15 residues. Trimming removed 3 bases at V and 3 bases at J, with 14 bases between. The CDR3, as DNA: TGCGCCAGCAGCTCCGAGGGGACTCAGACAGATACGCAGTATTTT. Its protein is CASSSEGTQTDTQYF.

The rearrangement links TRBV5-1 to TRBJ2-2; D perhaps matches TRBD2 (6 bases). Germline CDR1 is SGHRS and CDR2 is YFSETQ. Trimming shortened V by 4 bases and J by 2 bases, and 9 bases separated the two germline ends. This CDR3 contains 14 residues. The CDR3 region has the DNA TGCGCCAGCAGCCTTGGGACTAACACCGGGGAGCTGTTTTTT. Its protein is CASSLGTNTGELFF.

The V gene is TRBV5-1, the J gene TRBJ1-6, with 7 nucleotides matching TRBD1. The length of the CDR3 is 14 residues. Trimming took 4 bases from V and 7 from J; bases not matched to a gene: 5. The germline gives CDR1 SGHRS, CDR2 YFSETQ. The CDR3: CASSPETGNSPLHF. Written as DNA, the CDR3 is TGCGCCAGCAGCCCCGAGACAGGGAATTCACCCCTCCACTTT.

The chain carries TRBV12-5 and TRBJ2-2, with 10 bases that match TRBD1. Trimming took 5 bases from V and 5 from J; bases not matched to a gene: 11. Looked up from germline, CDR1 is LGHNT and CDR2 is FRNRAP. The CDR3 covers 17 residues. DNA for the CDR3: TGTGCTAGTGGTCCCCACTCGCCGGGACAGGGGACCGGGGAGCTGTTTTTT. It translates to CASGPHSPGQGTGELFF.

With respect to this clone: One junction end disagrees with the germline gene, perhaps due to a read error. The genes are TRBV3-1 (or the pseudogene TRBV3-2) and TRBJ2-7; D remains ambiguous. This CDR3 has 13 amino acids. Germline V gene lookup returns CDR1 LGHDT and CDR2 YNNKEL (reference sequence). CDR3: CASSQELGRPTDF. As DNA, the CDR3 is TGTGCCAGCAGCCAAGAATTGGGCAGGCCCACCGACTTC.

The rearrangement joins TRBV19 to TRBJ1-6; TRBD1 matches at 10 bases. Trimming removed 5 bases from V and 7 bases from J; junction bases left unmatched: 8. Germline CDR1 reads LNHDA; CDR2 reads SQIVND (reference sequence). This CDR3 spans 16 amino acids. The CDR3 sequence: CASSAWTGGVNSPLHF. Written as DNA, the CDR3 is TGTGCCAGTAGTGCCTGGACAGGGGGTGTCAATTCACCCCTCCACTTT.

This chain joins TRBV28 and TRBJ1-6; D gene unclear. Trimming shortened V by 2 bases and J by 10 bases, and 6 bases separated the two germline ends. Germline values: CDR1 MDHEN, CDR2 SYDVKM. This CDR3 is 12 amino acids long. The CDR3 loop is CASSLETSPLHF. Written as DNA, the CDR3 is TGTGCCAGCAGTTTAGAAACATCACCCCTCCACTTT.

The V gene is TRBV27, the J gene TRBJ2-2; 7 nucleotides agree with TRBD1. Germline V CDR1 and CDR2: MNHEY, SMNVEV (reference sequence). V trimming: 6 bases; J trimming: 5 bases; junction bases outside the gene matches: 6. The CDR3 runs 14 residues. The CDR3 DNA sequence: TGTGCCAGCAGCTTGACAGGGAGAACCGGGGAGCTGTTTTTT. This codes for CASSLTGRTGELFF.

This chain uses TRBV5-4 with TRBJ1-2; D is undetermined. There are 14 residues in the CDR3. Per germline, CDR1 SGHNT and CDR2 YYREEE (reference sequence). V gave up 4 bases and J gave up 1 base, with 11 bases separating them. The DNA of the CDR3 is TGTGCCAGCAGCGCGGGTCTGATTAACTATGGCTACACCTTC. It specifies CASSAGLINYGYTF.

This rearrangement joins TRBV5-5 to TRBJ2-1; possible D gene TRBD2, 7 bases. The CDR3 runs to 14 residues. Germline V gives CDR1 SGHKS, CDR2 YYEKEE (reference sequence). V dropped 2 bases and J dropped 5 bases, with 11 bases sitting between them. The CDR3 coding sequence is TGTGCCAGCAGCTTTGGAGGGGGGGACAATGAGCAGTTCTTC. This encodes CASSFGGGDNEQFF.

The rearrangement uses TRBV9 and TRBJ2-2; 11 nucleotides align to TRBD2. CDR1 and CDR2 from the germline V gene are SGDLS and YYNGEE. Unmatched junction bases numbered 10, after V lost 4 bases and J lost 2 bases. The CDR3 sequence is 18 residues long. The CDR3 sequence: CASSNRPGLAVNTGELFF. In nucleotides, the CDR3 is TGTGCCAGCAGCAACCGACCGGGACTAGCGGTCAACACCGGGGAGCTGTTTTTT.

In regard to this clone: Other DNA sequences within the sample encode an identical CDR3. CDR3 sequence: CASSVGQGYNSPLHF. In DNA, the CDR3 is TGTGCCAGCAGCGTGGGACAGGGATATAATTCACCCCTCCACTTT. The V gene is TRBV9, the J gene TRBJ1-6, with 9 bases identical to TRBD1. V shed 2 bases, J shed 4 bases, and the junction held 1 base outside the gene matches. The germline V gene encodes CDR1 SGDLS and CDR2 YYNGEE. The CDR3 loop spans 15 amino acids.

The V and J genes are TRBV27 and TRBJ1-2; D is possibly TRBD1 (6 bases). This CDR3 is 15 amino acids long. V dropped 2 bases and J dropped 4 bases, with 14 bases sitting between them. The germline V gene has CDR1 MNHEY and CDR2 SMNVEV (reference sequence). CDR3 in DNA: TGTGCCAGCAGTTTACGCCCAGGGGACATCTATGGCTACACCTTC. This codes for CASSLRPGDIYGYTF.

This clone was seen just once. The chain couples TRBV9 to TRBJ1-5; TRBD1 agrees at 11 bases. This CDR3 region has 17 residues. Germline trimming cut 4 bases from V and 0 bases from J; bases unmatched to any gene: 6. Germline CDR1 is SGDLS and CDR2 is YYNGEE. The CDR3 spells CASSPGTGGYSNQPQHF. As DNA, the CDR3 is TGTGCCAGCAGCCCCGGGACAGGGGGATATAGCAATCAGCCCCAGCATTTT.

The CDR3 nucleotides are TGCGCCAGCAGCCCCGACAGGGATGGCTACACCTTC. It encodes CASSPDRDGYTF. The V and J genes are TRBV5-1 and TRBJ1-2, with 7 bases fitting TRBD1. CDR1 SGHRS and CDR2 YFSETQ come from the germline V gene. V lost 4 bases and J lost 6; bases outside the gene matches: 3. The CDR3 extends over 12 amino acids. Supplemented by reference TRBV5-1 and TRBJ1-2, the full variable domain reads KAGVTQTPRYLIKTRGQQVTLSCSPISGHRSVSWYQQTPGQGLQFLFEYFSETQRNKGNFPGRFSGRQFSNSRSEMNVSTLELGDSALYLCASSPDRDGYTFGSGTRLTVV.

This chain connects TRBV27 to TRBJ1-1; D gene unclear. The length of the CDR3 is 14 residues. V was cut by 3 bases and J by 1 base, with 9 bases left in between. In germline, CDR1 is MNHEY, CDR2 SMNVEV (reference sequence). This chain's CDR3 is CASSLNSPNTEAFF. As DNA, the CDR3 is TGTGCCAGCAGTTTGAACAGCCCGAACACTGAAGCTTTCTTT.

The chain uses TRBV27 and TRBJ1-6, with a possible D match to TRBD1 (5 bases). Germline CDR1 MNHEY, CDR2 SMNVEV (reference sequence). The CDR3 runs to 14 residues. The germline V and J ends were trimmed by 0 bases and 8 bases, with 8 bases remaining between them. CDR3 sequence (DNA): TGTGCCAGCAGTTTATCGGGGGAGGATTCACCCCTCCACTTT. Protein sequence: CASSLSGEDSPLHF.

The chain carries TRBV11-2 and TRBJ1-1; D remains ambiguous. The CDR3 covers 17 residues. CDR1 SGHAT and CDR2 FQNNGV come from the germline V gene. The germline V and J ends were trimmed by 1 base and 1 base, with 16 bases remaining between them. In nucleotides, the CDR3 is TGTGCCAGCAGCTTAGCCGGAGGGTTAGGCAAGAACACTGAAGCTTTCTTT. Translation gives CASSLAGGLGKNTEAFF.

The rearrangement links TRBV28 to TRBJ1-1; D is ambiguous. V lost 3 bases, J lost 5 bases, and 10 bases lay in between. There are 13 residues in the CDR3. Germline assignment: CDR1 MDHEN and CDR2 SYDVKM. The CDR3 DNA reads as TGTGCCAGCAGTTTTTTCCTCGGGACTGAAGCTTTCTTT. Translated: CASSFFLGTEAFF. Full variable domain (remainder filled in from reference TRBV28 and TRBJ1-1): DVKVTQSSRYLVKRTGEKVFLECVQDMDHENMFWYRQDPGLGLRLIYFSYDVKMKEKGDIPEGYSVSREKKERFSLILESASTNQTSMYLCASSFFLGTEAFFGQGTRLTVV.

The V gene is TRBV9, the J gene TRBJ2-7; weak D call: TRBD1 (6 bases). CDR1 is SGDLS and CDR2 is YYNGEE in the germline V gene. Between the trimmed V and J ends, which lost 3 bases and 5 bases, there was a span of 24 bases. This CDR3 has 17 amino acids. The CDR3 is CASSASPTGSGSNEQYF. The CDR3 coding sequence is TGTGCCAGCAGCGCGTCCCCAACAGGGAGTGGGAGTAACGAGCAGTACTTC.

This chain connects TRBV25-1 to TRBJ1-2; a possible D gene is TRBD1 (5 bases). The length of the CDR3 is 14 residues. V dropped 4 bases and J dropped 6 bases, with 15 bases sitting between them. Germline V gene sequence: CDR1 MGHDK, CDR2 SYGVNS. In DNA, the CDR3 is TGTGCCAGCAGTGGGGGCAGGGCTGGGGATGGCTACACCTTC. Translated, it gives CASSGGRAGDGYTF.

The chain uses TRBV5-1 and TRBJ1-1, with D hard to call. This CDR3 spans 15 amino acids. Germline V gene lookup returns CDR1 SGHRS and CDR2 YFSETQ. V lost 0 bases and J lost 1, with 10 bases in between. The CDR3 is CASSLGVTPNTEAFF. The CDR3 DNA reads TGCGCCAGCAGCTTGGGCGTTACCCCGAACACTGAAGCTTTCTTT. The variable domain in full, completed from reference TRBV5-1 and TRBJ1-1, reads KAGVTQTPRYLIKTRGQQVTLSCSPISGHRSVSWYQQTPGQGLQFLFEYFSETQRNKGNFPGRFSGRQFSNSRSEMNVSTLELGDSALYLCASSLGVTPNTEAFFGQGTRLTVV.

The V gene is TRBV6-4, the J gene TRBJ2-6; 11 bases agree with TRBD2. The CDR3 extends over 17 amino acids. V gave up 2 bases and J gave up 0 bases; unmatched junction bases: 0. Looked up from germline, CDR1 is MRHNA and CDR2 is SNTAGT. The CDR3 sequence is CASSDGTSGSGANVLTF. CDR3 in DNA: TGTGCCAGCAGTGACGGGACTAGCGGCTCTGGGGCCAACGTCCTGACTTTC.

This clone was counted between two and nine times. The chain uses TRBV5-1 and TRBJ1-1, with D perhaps matching TRBD1 (5 bases). The CDR3 loop spans 14 amino acids. V was clipped by 3 bases and J by 0 bases, with 9 bases between them. Germline assignment: CDR1 SGHRS and CDR2 YFSETQ. The DNA for the CDR3 is TGCGCCAGCAGCTGGACACGCTTGAACACTGAAGCTTTCTTT. Residues: CASSWTRLNTEAFF.

This clone was seen only once. The chain is built from TRBV5-4 and TRBJ1-3; TRBD1 aligns across 9 bases. The CDR3 has 16 residues. Germline V gene sequence: CDR1 SGHNT, CDR2 YYREEE (reference sequence). The V and J ends lost 4 bases and 3 bases, in that order; junction bases with no gene match: 8. CDR3 sequence: CASSRRTGDDGNTIYF. In DNA, the CDR3 is TGTGCCAGCAGCCGACGGACAGGGGATGATGGAAACACCATATATTTT.

The chain is built from TRBV3-1 (or the pseudogene TRBV3-2) and TRBJ2-1; 7 bases fit TRBD1. V dropped 5 bases and J dropped 0; count of bases not matched to a gene: 4. Germline-derived CDR1 and CDR2 are LGHDT and YNNKEL (reference sequence). CDR3 length equals 15 residues. This CDR3 is CASSFGTDSYNEQFF. In DNA, the CDR3 is TGTGCCAGCAGCTTTGGGACAGACTCCTACAATGAGCAGTTCTTC.

CDR3 nucleotides: TGTGCCAGCAGCCATGATAGCTCCTACAATGAGCAGTTCTTC. Its protein product is CASSHDSSYNEQFF. This chain uses TRBV11-3 with TRBJ2-1; D is ambiguous. The CDR3 is 14 amino acids. V lost 5 bases and J lost 0, with 8 bases in between. CDR1 is SGHNT, CDR2 YENEEA, per germline.

This clone has only one observation. The DNA for the CDR3 is TGTGCCAGCACCCAAGGAGGGGCTAACACCGGGGAGCTGTTTTTT. It specifies CASTQGGANTGELFF. V gene TRBV28 combines with J gene TRBJ2-2; a weak D match, TRBD2 (6 bases). CDR3 length equals 15 residues. Trimming removed 7 bases from V and 2 bases from J, with 14 bases in between. Germline CDR1 reads MDHEN; CDR2 reads SYDVKM. The whole variable domain, remainder taken from reference TRBV28 and TRBJ2-2, is DVKVTQSSRYLVKRTGEKVFLECVQDMDHENMFWYRQDPGLGLRLIYFSYDVKMKEKGDIPEGYSVSREKKERFSLILESASTNQTSMYLCASTQGGANTGELFFGEGSRLTVL.